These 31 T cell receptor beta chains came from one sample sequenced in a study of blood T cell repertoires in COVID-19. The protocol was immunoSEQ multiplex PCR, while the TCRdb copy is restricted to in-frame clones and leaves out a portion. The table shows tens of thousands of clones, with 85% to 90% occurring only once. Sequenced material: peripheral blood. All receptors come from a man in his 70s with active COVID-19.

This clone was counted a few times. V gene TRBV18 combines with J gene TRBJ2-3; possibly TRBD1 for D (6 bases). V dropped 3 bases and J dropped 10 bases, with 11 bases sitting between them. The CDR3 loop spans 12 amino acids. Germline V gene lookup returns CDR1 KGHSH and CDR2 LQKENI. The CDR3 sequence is CASSPGEGAQYF. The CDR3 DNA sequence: TGTGCCAGCTCACCCGGAGAGGGGGCGCAGTATTTT.

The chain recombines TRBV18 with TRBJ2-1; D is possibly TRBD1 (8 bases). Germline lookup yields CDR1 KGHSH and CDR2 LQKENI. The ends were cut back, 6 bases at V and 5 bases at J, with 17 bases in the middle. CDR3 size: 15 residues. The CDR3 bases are TGTGCCAGCTCCCAGACAGGGGCGGGGGACAATGAGCAGTTCTTC. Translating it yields CASSQTGAGDNEQFF.

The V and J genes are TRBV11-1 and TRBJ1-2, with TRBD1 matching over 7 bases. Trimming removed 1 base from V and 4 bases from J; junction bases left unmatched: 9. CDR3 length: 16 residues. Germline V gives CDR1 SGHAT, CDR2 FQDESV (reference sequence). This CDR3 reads CASSLGSAGGVYGYTF. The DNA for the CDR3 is TGTGCCAGCAGCTTAGGATCGGCAGGGGGAGTCTATGGCTACACCTTC.

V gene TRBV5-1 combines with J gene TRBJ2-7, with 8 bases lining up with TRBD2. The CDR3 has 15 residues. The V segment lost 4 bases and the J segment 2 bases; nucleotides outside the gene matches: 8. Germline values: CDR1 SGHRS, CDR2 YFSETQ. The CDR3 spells CASSPGGALAYEQYF. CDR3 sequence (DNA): TGCGCCAGCAGCCCCGGGGGGGCACTTGCCTACGAGCAGTACTTC.

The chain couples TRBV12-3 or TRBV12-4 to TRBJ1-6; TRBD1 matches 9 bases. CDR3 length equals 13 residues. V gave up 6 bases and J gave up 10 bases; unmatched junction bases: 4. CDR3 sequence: CASSPGQGSPLHF. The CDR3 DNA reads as TGTGCCAGCAGCCCGGGACAGGGATCACCCCTCCACTTT.

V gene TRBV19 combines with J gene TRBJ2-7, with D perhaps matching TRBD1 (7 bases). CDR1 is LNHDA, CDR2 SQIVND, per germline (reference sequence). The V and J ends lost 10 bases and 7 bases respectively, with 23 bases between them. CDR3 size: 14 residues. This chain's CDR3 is CATSPPGDSREQYF. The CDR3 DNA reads TGTGCCACCTCCCCCCCGGGGGACAGCCGAGAGCAGTACTTC.

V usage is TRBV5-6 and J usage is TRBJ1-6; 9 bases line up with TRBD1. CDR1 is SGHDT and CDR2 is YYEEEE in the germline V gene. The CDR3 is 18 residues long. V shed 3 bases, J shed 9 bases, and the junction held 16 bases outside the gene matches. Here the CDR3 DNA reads TGTGCCAGCAGCTCGTCCCGGGACAGGGTTCGCTTGGTTTCACCCCTCCACTTT. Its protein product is CASSSSRDRVRLVSPLHF.

CDR3 nucleotide sequence: TGTGCCAGCAGCGCCCAGACAGGGGGCCTGGACGAGCAGTACTTC. Translated: CASSAQTGGLDEQYF. The gene calls are TRBV7-2 and TRBJ2-7, with 10 bases that match TRBD1. Germline V gene lookup returns CDR1 SGHTA and CDR2 FQGNSA. The CDR3 length is 15 residues. Trimming cost V 5 bases and J 5 bases; bases outside gene matches: 9.

The CDR3 nucleotides are TGCAGTGCTAGTCTTTTCGGGGGGGGTAACACTGAAGCTTTCTTT. Amino acid sequence: CSASLFGGGNTEAFF. The chain has TRBV20-1 and TRBJ1-1; tentative D call: TRBD1 (5 bases). Germline V gene data show CDR1 as DFQATT and CDR2 as SNEGSKA (reference sequence). The ends were cut back, 3 bases at V and 2 bases at J, with 16 bases in the middle. This CDR3 spans 15 amino acids.

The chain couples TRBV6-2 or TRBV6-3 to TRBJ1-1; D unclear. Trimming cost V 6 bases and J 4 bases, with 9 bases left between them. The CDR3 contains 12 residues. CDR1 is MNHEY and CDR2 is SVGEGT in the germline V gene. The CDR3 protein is CASSLMATEAFF. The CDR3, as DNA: TGTGCCAGCAGCCTAATGGCCACTGAAGCTTTCTTT.

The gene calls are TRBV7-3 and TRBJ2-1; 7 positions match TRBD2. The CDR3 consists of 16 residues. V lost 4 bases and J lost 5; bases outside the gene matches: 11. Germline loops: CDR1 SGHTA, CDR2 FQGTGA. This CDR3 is CASSSKGLSRDNEQFF. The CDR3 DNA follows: TGTGCCAGCAGCTCAAAGGGACTATCCAGGGACAATGAGCAGTTCTTC.

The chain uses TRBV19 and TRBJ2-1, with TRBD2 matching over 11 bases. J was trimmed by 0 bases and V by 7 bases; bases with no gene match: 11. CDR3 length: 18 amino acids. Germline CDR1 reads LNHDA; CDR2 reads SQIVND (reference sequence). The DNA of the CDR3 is TGTGCCAGTACTCGGGCGACTAGCGGGGTGAGCTCCTACAATGAGCAGTTCTTC. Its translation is CASTRATSGVSSYNEQFF.

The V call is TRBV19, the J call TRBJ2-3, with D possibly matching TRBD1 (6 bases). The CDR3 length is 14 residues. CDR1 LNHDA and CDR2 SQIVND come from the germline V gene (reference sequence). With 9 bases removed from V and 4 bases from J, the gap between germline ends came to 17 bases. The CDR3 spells CARAPEQGPDTQYF. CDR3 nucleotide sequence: TGTGCCAGGGCCCCCGAACAGGGCCCAGATACGCAGTATTTT.

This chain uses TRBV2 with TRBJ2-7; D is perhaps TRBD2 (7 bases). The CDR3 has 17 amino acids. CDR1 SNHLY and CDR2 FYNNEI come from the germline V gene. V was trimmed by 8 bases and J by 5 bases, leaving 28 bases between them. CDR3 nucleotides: TGTGCCAGCCGAAAAGGGGGGCCCCGGCTAGCGGTCCACGAGCAGTACTTC. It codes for CASRKGGPRLAVHEQYF.

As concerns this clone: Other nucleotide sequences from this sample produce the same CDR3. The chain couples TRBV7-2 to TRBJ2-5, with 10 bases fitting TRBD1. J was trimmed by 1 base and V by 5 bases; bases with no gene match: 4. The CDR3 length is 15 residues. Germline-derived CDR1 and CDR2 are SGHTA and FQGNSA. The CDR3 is CASSPDRGLQETQYF. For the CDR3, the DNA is TGTGCCAGCAGCCCTGACAGGGGGCTCCAAGAGACCCAGTACTTC.

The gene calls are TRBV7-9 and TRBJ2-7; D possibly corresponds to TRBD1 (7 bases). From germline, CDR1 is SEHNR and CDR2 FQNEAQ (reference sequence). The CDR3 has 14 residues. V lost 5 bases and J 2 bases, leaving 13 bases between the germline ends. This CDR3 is CASSGGGTAYEQYF. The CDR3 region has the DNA TGTGCCAGCAGCGGAGGGGGGACAGCCTACGAGCAGTACTTC.

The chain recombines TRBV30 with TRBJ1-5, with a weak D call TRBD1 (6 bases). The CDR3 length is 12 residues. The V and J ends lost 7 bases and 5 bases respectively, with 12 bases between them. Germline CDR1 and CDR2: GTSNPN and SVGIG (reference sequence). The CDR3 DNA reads TGTGCCTCCGGACAGACCGATCAGCCCCAGCATTTT. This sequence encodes CASGQTDQPQHF.

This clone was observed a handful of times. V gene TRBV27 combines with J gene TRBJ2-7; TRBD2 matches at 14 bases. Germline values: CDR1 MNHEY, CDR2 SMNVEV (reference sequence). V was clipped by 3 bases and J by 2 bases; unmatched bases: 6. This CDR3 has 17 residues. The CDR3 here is CASSFGLAGGPTYEQYF. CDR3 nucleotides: TGTGCCAGCAGTTTCGGACTAGCGGGAGGCCCTACCTACGAGCAGTACTTC.

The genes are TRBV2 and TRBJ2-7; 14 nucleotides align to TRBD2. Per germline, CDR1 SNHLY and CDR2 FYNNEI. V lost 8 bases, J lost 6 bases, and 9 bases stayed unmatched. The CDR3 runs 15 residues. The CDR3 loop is CASRGGLAGVGEQYF. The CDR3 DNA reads TGTGCCAGCCGGGGGGGACTAGCGGGAGTGGGCGAGCAGTACTTC.

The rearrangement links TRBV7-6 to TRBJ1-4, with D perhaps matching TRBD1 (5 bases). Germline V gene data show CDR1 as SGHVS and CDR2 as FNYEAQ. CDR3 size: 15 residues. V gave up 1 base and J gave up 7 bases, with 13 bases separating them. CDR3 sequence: CASSLVSGVGEKLFF. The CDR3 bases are TGTGCCAGCAGCTTAGTTTCGGGGGTTGGTGAAAAACTGTTTTTT.

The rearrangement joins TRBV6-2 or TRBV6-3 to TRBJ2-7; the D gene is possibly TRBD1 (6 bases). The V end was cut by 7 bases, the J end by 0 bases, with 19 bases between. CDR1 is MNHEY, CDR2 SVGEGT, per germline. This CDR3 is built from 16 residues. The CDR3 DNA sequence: TGTGCCAGCACCCCAGGGGCAGGCGCCCGCTCCTACGAGCAGTACTTC. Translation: CASTPGAGARSYEQYF.

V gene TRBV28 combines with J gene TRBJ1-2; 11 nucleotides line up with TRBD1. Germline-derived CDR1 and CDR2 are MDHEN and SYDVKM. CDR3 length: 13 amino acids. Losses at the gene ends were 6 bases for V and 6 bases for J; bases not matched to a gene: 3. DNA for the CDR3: TGTGCCAGCAGCCTGGGACAGGGGGATGGCTACACCTTC. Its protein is CASSLGQGDGYTF.

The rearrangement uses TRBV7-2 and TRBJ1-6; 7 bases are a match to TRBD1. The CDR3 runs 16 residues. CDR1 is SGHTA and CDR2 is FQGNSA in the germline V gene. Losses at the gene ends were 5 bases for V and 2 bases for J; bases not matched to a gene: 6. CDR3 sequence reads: CASSRRDSPYNSPLHF. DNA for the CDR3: TGTGCCAGCAGCCGCCGGGACAGCCCCTATAATTCACCCCTCCACTTT.

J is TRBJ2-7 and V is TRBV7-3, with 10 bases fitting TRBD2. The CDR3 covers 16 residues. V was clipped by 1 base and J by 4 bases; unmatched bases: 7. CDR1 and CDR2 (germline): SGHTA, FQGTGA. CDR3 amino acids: CASSLMPSGSSYEQYF. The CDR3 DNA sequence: TGTGCCAGCAGCTTAATGCCTAGCGGGAGTTCTTACGAGCAGTACTTC.

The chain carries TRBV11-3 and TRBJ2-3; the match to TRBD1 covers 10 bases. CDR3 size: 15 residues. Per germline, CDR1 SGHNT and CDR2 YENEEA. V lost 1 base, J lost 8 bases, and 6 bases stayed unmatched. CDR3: CASSLGGQGPGTQYF. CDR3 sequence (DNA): TGTGCCAGCAGCTTAGGGGGACAGGGGCCGGGTACGCAGTATTTT.

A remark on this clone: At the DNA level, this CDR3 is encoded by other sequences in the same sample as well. The CDR3 DNA follows: TGTGCCAGCTCACCGGGGCCCTCCTACGAGCAGTACTTC. Translated, it gives CASSPGPSYEQYF. The chain carries TRBV18 and TRBJ2-7; D perhaps matches TRBD1 (5 bases). The germline V gene encodes CDR1 KGHSH and CDR2 LQKENI. CDR3 length: 13 amino acids. V was trimmed by 3 bases and J by 0 bases, leaving 6 bases between them.

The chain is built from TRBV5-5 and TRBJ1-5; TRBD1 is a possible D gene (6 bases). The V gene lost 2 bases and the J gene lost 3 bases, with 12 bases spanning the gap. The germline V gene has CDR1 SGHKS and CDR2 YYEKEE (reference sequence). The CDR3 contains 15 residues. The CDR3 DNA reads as TGTGCCAGCAGCTTATCACAGGGCCCCAATCAGCCCCAGCATTTT. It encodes CASSLSQGPNQPQHF.

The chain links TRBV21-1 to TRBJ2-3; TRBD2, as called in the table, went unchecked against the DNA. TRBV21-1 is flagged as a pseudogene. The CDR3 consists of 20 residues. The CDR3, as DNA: TGTGCCAGCAGCAAAAAGGTTGGGCAGGGAGGTAAGGTGGGCACAGATACGCAGTATTTT. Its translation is CASSKKVGQGGKVGTDTQYF.

The CDR3 loop is CASSPPRGSGVGEQYF. Written as DNA, the CDR3 is TGTGCCAGCAGCCCCCCACGCGGGAGTGGGGTCGGCGAGCAGTACTTC. The chain has TRBV3-1 (or the pseudogene TRBV3-2) and TRBJ2-7; 7 nucleotides agree with TRBD2. CDR3 length: 16 amino acids. The germline gives CDR1 LGHDT, CDR2 YNNKEL (reference sequence). V lost 4 bases, J lost 6 bases, and 15 bases stayed unmatched.

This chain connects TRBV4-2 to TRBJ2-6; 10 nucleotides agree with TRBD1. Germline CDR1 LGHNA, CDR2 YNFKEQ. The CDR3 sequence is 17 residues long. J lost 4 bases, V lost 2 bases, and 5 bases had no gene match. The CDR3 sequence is CASSQRQGAEGANVLTF. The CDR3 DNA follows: TGTGCCAGCAGCCAACGACAGGGGGCGGAGGGGGCCAACGTCCTGACTTTC.

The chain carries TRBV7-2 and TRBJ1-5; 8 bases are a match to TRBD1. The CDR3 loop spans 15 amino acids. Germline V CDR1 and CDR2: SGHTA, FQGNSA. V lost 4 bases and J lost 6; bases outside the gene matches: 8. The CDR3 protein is CASSWWTGWGQPQHF. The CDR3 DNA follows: TGTGCCAGCAGCTGGTGGACAGGGTGGGGTCAGCCCCAGCATTTT.